This T cell receptor beta chain is drawn from a study of T cell changes during pregnancy in multiple sclerosis. CDR3 size: 14 residues. The trim removed 0 bases at V and 12 bases at J, leaving 10 bases unmatched. Germline CDR1 reads SGHRS; CDR2 reads YFSETQ. Here immunoSEQ multiplex PCR was the method, and the copy in TCRdb shows in-frame clones only, minus some. The data contain approximately 93,000 clones, roughly 90% of them singletons. This clone was observed a single time. This chain uses TRBV5-1 with TRBJ2-5, with 8 bases that match TRBD1. This material consisted of peripheral blood, taken before pregnancy. This sequence originates from a female donor with multiple sclerosis, enrolled in a pregnancy study. CDR3 protein: CASSLAQGARVEYF. The CDR3 region has the DNA TGCGCCAGCAGCTTGGCTCAGGGGGCCCGTGTCGAGTACTTC.